The clone carrying this T cell receptor beta chain has ten or more counts. Its specificity is unknown. This sample's TCRbeta library carried unique molecular identifier barcodes. In TCRdb, the PCR reads were re-called with MiXCR into one record per CDR3 protein. The sample includes 450,000 to 600,000 distinct CDR3 sequences, about 10% of them seen just once. The data stem from a study of T-cell reconstitution after alpha-beta-depleted transplantation in children. Overall study results and limits: Reportedly, roughly two months post-transplant, alpha-beta T cells arose from several hundred expanded graft clones. T-cell counts and diversity at one year following transplant were attributed mainly to newly produced T cells.

CDR3 size: 14 residues. Per germline, CDR1 DFQATT and CDR2 SNEGSKA (reference sequence). V shed 1 base and J shed 3 bases, with 12 bases lying between them. This material consisted of PBMCs, taken before TCRalphabeta/CD19-depleted stem cell transplant. The sequence came from a child aged 2-15 years with inherited bone marrow failure, due to receive a stem cell transplant. This chain uses TRBV20-1 with TRBJ1-1, with D possibly matching TRBD1 (6 bases). In nucleotides, the CDR3 is TGCAGTGCTAGAGGTCCAAGGGGGGACACTGAAGCTTTCTTT. The encoded protein is CSARGPRGDTEAFF.